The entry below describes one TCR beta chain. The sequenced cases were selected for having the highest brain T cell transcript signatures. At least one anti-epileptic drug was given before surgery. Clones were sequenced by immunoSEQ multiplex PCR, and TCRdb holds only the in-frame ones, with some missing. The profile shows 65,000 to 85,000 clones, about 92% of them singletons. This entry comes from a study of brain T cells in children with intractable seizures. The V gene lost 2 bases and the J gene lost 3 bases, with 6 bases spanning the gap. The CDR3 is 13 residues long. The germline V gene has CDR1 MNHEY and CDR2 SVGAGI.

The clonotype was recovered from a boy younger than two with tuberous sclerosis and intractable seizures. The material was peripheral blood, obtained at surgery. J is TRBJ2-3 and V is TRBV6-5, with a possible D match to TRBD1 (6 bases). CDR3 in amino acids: CASSYRGTDTQYF. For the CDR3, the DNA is TGTGCCAGCAGTTACAGGGGGACAGATACGCAGTATTTT.